Presented here are 3 T cell receptor beta chains from one specimen sequenced in a study of blood T cell repertoires in COVID-19. Libraries were prepared by immunoSEQ multiplex PCR; TCRdb keeps only in-frame clonotypes and omits some of them. Among 300,000 or so clones listed, around four fifths were seen once. Sequencing used peripheral blood. The receptors stem from a woman between 50 and 59 years old with active or convalescent COVID-19.

This chain connects TRBV6-5 to TRBJ1-2; 9 bases map to TRBD1. Germline V gene lookup returns CDR1 MNHEY and CDR2 SVGAGI. J gave up 4 bases and V 6 bases, and 9 bases lay outside the gene matches. The CDR3 runs 15 residues. The chain's CDR3 is CASSTGTGRAYGYTF. The CDR3 bases are TGTGCCAGCAGCACAGGGACAGGGAGGGCCTATGGCTACACCTTC.

This chain joins TRBV2 and TRBJ1-1; no definite D call. The CDR3 is 12 amino acids. Deletions cut 0 bases from V and 4 bases from J, with 3 bases between. From germline, CDR1 is SNHLY and CDR2 FYNNEI. The CDR3 here is CASSEASTEAFF. The CDR3 nucleotides read TGTGCCAGCAGTGAAGCCAGCACTGAAGCTTTCTTT. The whole variable domain, filled in from reference TRBV2 and TRBJ1-1, reads EPEVTQTPSHQVTQMGQEVILRCVPISNHLYFYWYRQILGQKVEFLVSFYNNEISEKSEIFDDQFSVERPDGSNFTLKIRSTKLEDSAMYFCASSEASTEAFFGQGTRLTVV.

The chain carries TRBV5-4 and TRBJ1-4; D perhaps matches TRBD1 (5 bases). Trimming took 5 bases from V and 5 from J, leaving 16 bases between them. The germline CDR1 and CDR2 sequences are SGHNT and YYREEE (reference sequence). The CDR3 is 15 residues long. CDR3 nucleotides: TGTGCCAGCAGTCAGGCGCAGGGCCCGAATGAAAAACTGTTTTTT. Protein: CASSQAQGPNEKLFF.